The 20 T cell receptor beta chains given below trace back to one sample, sequenced in a study of cytomegalovirus exposure and HLA in healthy donors. This PCR relied on a set of 60 Vbeta primers and 13 Jbeta primers. TCRdb keeps only in-frame clones here, not all; method: immunoSEQ multiplex PCR. The table includes fewer than 90,000 clones, about 75% detected once. Sequencing used PBMCs. These receptors were taken from a man aged 30 to 39 in good health and CMV-seropositive.

The chain links TRBV6-1 to TRBJ1-4, with D perhaps matching TRBD1 (6 bases). The germline V gene has CDR1 MNHNS and CDR2 SASEGT. The CDR3 runs 14 residues. V dropped 7 bases and J dropped 8 bases, with 17 bases sitting between them. CDR3 loop: CASKAAGAEEKLFF. In DNA, the CDR3 is TGTGCCAGCAAGGCGGCAGGGGCGGAAGAAAAACTGTTTTTT.

J is TRBJ2-5 and V is TRBV19, with TRBD2 as a possible D gene (7 bases). V dropped 4 bases and J dropped 4 bases, with 16 bases sitting between them. Germline V gene lookup returns CDR1 LNHDA and CDR2 SQIVND (reference sequence). The CDR3 totals 15 residues. The CDR3 DNA sequence: TGTGCCAGTAGTAGTGAGGGGGGGCCGGGAGAGACCCAGTACTTC. Translation: CASSSEGGPGETQYF.

The chain combines TRBV11-2 with TRBJ2-5; 7 bases are a match to TRBD2. The germline V gene encodes CDR1 SGHAT and CDR2 FQNNGV. Trimming at V came to 0 bases and at J to 5 bases, leaving 9 bases not matched to a gene. The CDR3 length is 16 residues. The CDR3 DNA sequence: TGTGCCAGCAGCTTAGATCCAGCGGGGCTGCTGGAGACCCAGTACTTC. Its translation: CASSLDPAGLLETQYF.

A single count supports this clone. V is TRBV13 and J is TRBJ2-3, with 11 bases lining up with TRBD2. The CDR3 covers 19 residues. Trimming removed 2 bases from V and 2 bases from J; junction bases left unmatched: 12. Germline V gene lookup returns CDR1 PRHDT and CDR2 FYEKMQ (reference sequence). CDR3 nucleotide sequence: TGTGCCAGCAGCTTAACCCTCACGCGACTAGCGGGGAACACAGATACGCAGTATTTT. Its translation: CASSLTLTRLAGNTDTQYF. The full variable domain, rest sourced from reference TRBV13 and TRBJ2-3, is AAGVIQSPRHLIKEKRETATLKCYPIPRHDTVYWYQQGPGQDPQFLISFYEKMQSDKGSIPDRFSAQQFSDYHSELNMSSLELGDSALYFCASSLTLTRLAGNTDTQYFGPGTRLTVL.

V is TRBV18 and J is TRBJ1-5; 7 bases line up with TRBD1. The CDR3 runs to 15 residues. In germline, CDR1 is KGHSH, CDR2 LQKENI. V was clipped by 3 bases and J by 3 bases; unmatched bases: 5. This CDR3 is CASSPSGTANQPQHF. The CDR3, as DNA: TGTGCCAGCTCACCGAGTGGGACAGCCAATCAGCCCCAGCATTTT.

The gene calls are TRBV5-6 and TRBJ2-7; no reliable D call. The CDR3 has 15 residues. Trimming pared 0 bases from V and 3 bases from J, leaving 13 bases between. Germline V gene sequence: CDR1 SGHDT, CDR2 YYEEEE. CDR3 in DNA: TGTGCCAGCAGCTTGGGGCAGGCTATTATCTACGAGCAGTACTTC. This gives the protein CASSLGQAIIYEQYF. Full variable domain (outside the CDR3, taken from reference TRBV5-6 and TRBJ2-7): DAGVTQSPTHLIKTRGQQVTLRCSPKSGHDTVSWYQQALGQGPQFIFQYYEEEERQRGNFPDRFSGHQFPNYSSELNVNALLLGDSALYLCASSLGQAIIYEQYFGPGTRLTVT.

In its sample, this clone was seen many times. The chain links TRBV5-1 to TRBJ2-5; 10 nucleotides line up with TRBD2. Looked up from germline, CDR1 is SGHRS and CDR2 is YFSETQ. The CDR3 is 17 residues long. The V segment lost 6 bases and the J segment 0 bases; nucleotides outside the gene matches: 11. The CDR3, as DNA: TGCGCCAGCACCCCCGCCGTAGCGGGGGGCGACCAAGAGACCCAGTACTTC. Translating it yields CASTPAVAGGDQETQYF.

This clone appeared a single time. The genes are TRBV9 and TRBJ2-1; 8 bases align to TRBD2. This CDR3 has 15 residues. Germline CDR1 reads SGDLS; CDR2 reads YYNGEE. After removal of 4 bases from V and 3 bases from J, the junction contained 6 bases not matched to a gene. The DNA of the CDR3 is TGTGCCAGCAGCCCGCGCGGGGGGTTCTACAATGAGCAGTTCTTC. Encoded protein: CASSPRGGFYNEQFF.

The genes are TRBV30 and TRBJ1-2, with D perhaps TRBD1 (5 bases). Trimming left V 0 bases short and J 6 bases short, with 11 bases between. Germline V CDR1 and CDR2: GTSNPN, SVGIG (reference sequence). This CDR3 has 13 residues. The CDR3 nucleotides read TGTGCCTGGAGTGTTGGGGGGGAGGATGGCTACACCTTC. Protein: CAWSVGGEDGYTF. Full variable domain (rest looked up from reference TRBV30 and TRBJ1-2): SQTIHQWPATLVQPVGSPLSLECTVEGTSNPNLYWYRQAAGRGLQLLFYSVGIGQISSEVPQNLSASRPQDRQFILSSKKLLLSDSGFYLCAWSVGGEDGYTFGSGTRLTVV.

V usage is TRBV5-8 and J usage is TRBJ2-3; 9 nucleotides align to TRBD2. The germline gives CDR1 SGHTS, CDR2 YDEGEE. V trimming: 0 bases; J trimming: 4 bases; junction bases outside the gene matches: 9. CDR3 length equals 17 residues. Written as DNA, the CDR3 is TGTGCCAGCAGCTTGGTTTTCGGCGGGGGGGCTGCAGATACGCAGTATTTT. Translation gives CASSLVFGGGAADTQYF.

The chain is built from TRBV28 and TRBJ2-7; D remains unclear. Germline V lookup: CDR1 MDHEN, CDR2 SYDVKM. V lost 3 bases and J 0 bases, leaving 15 bases between the germline ends. The CDR3 runs 16 residues. The CDR3 nucleotides are TGTGCCAGCAGTTTTTCCGAACGATCTAACTCCTACGAGCAGTACTTC. The encoded protein is CASSFSERSNSYEQYF.

This sequence joins TRBV28 and TRBJ2-1, with D possibly being TRBD2 (7 bases). The CDR3 spans 13 residues. V gave up 6 bases and J gave up 5 bases, with 11 bases separating them. From germline, CDR1 is MDHEN and CDR2 SYDVKM. The CDR3 is CASRRGGDNEQFF. CDR3 nucleotide sequence: TGTGCCAGCAGAAGAGGGGGGGACAATGAGCAGTTCTTC.

The gene calls are TRBV5-1 and TRBJ1-2; TRBD1 matches at 8 bases. The CDR3 totals 15 residues. The germline gives CDR1 SGHRS, CDR2 YFSETQ. Trimming removed 4 bases from V and 0 bases from J; junction bases left unmatched: 5. CDR3 residues: CASSLGQGANYGYTF. CDR3 DNA sequence: TGCGCCAGCAGCCTAGGACAGGGAGCTAACTATGGCTACACCTTC. The full variable domain, with the rest looked up from reference TRBV5-1 and TRBJ1-2, is KAGVTQTPRYLIKTRGQQVTLSCSPISGHRSVSWYQQTPGQGLQFLFEYFSETQRNKGNFPGRFSGRQFSNSRSEMNVSTLELGDSALYLCASSLGQGANYGYTFGSGTRLTVV.

V is TRBV7-9 and J is TRBJ1-2; D remains ambiguous. V lost 2 bases to trimming and J lost 4 bases, with 17 bases between them. The CDR3 contains 16 residues. Germline CDR1 is SEHNR and CDR2 is FQNEAQ (reference sequence). CDR3 sequence reads: CASSLISPTRGYGYTF. The CDR3 DNA sequence: TGTGCCAGCAGCTTAATATCGCCCACCCGGGGCTATGGCTACACCTTC.

The chain combines TRBV7-3 with TRBJ2-3; D perhaps matches TRBD1 (6 bases). The last part of the DNA fits TRBJ2-2 better; the J call may be wrong. The CDR3 covers 16 residues. The germline V gene has CDR1 SGHTA and CDR2 FQGTGA. The CDR3 DNA is TGTGCCAGCAGCTTAGGTGGACAGTCTAACACCGGGGAGCTGTTTTTT. Its translation: CASSLGGQSNTGELFF.

The chain couples TRBV7-6 to TRBJ1-1; D ambiguous. CDR3 length: 13 amino acids. Trimming left V 5 bases short and J 8 bases short, with 15 bases between. CDR1 and CDR2 (germline): SGHVS, FNYEAQ. For the CDR3, the DNA is TGTGCCAGCAGCCCCCCCCCACACAGAGAAGCTTTCTTT. As protein: CASSPPPHREAFF.

The V gene is TRBV25-1, the J gene TRBJ1-2, with TRBD1 matching 9 bases. The V gene end was trimmed by 3 bases and the J gene end by 8 bases; junction bases not matched to a gene: 7. The germline CDR1 and CDR2 sequences are MGHDK and SYGVNS. This CDR3 is built from 14 residues. CDR3 DNA: TGTGCCAGCAGTGATCGCGGGACAGGGCAGGGCTACACCTTC. It codes for CASSDRGTGQGYTF.

The chain has TRBV19 and TRBJ2-1, with a tentative D call TRBD2 (6 bases). CDR3 length: 15 residues. Germline V gene sequence: CDR1 LNHDA, CDR2 SQIVND (reference sequence). Trimming removed 1 base from V and 7 bases from J, with 14 bases in between. This chain's CDR3 is CASSIVRGLGNEQFF. The CDR3 coding sequence is TGTGCCAGTAGTATAGTTCGGGGACTCGGAAATGAGCAGTTCTTC.

In its sample, this clone was seen once. This sequence joins TRBV25-1 and TRBJ2-1; the match to TRBD2 covers 8 bases. This CDR3 region has 16 residues. The trim removed 6 bases at V and 13 bases at J, leaving 20 bases unmatched. Germline CDR1 MGHDK, CDR2 SYGVNS. CDR3 DNA: TGTGCCAGCAGCCCCCCCGGGGGGGCACTAGCCGGCGGCCAGTTCTTC. Amino acids: CASSPPGGALAGGQFF.

The rearrangement uses TRBV11-1 and TRBJ1-4; 9 nucleotides line up with TRBD1. The V gene's germline CDR1 is SGHAT and CDR2 FQDESV (reference sequence). Losses at the gene ends were 5 bases for V and 0 bases for J; bases not matched to a gene: 4. The CDR3 length is 16 residues. The CDR3 DNA reads as TGTGCCAGCAGCACGCGACAGGGGGCAACTAATGAAAAACTGTTTTTT. This translates into CASSTRQGATNEKLFF. Supplemented by reference TRBV11-1 and TRBJ1-4, the full variable domain reads EAEVAQSPRYKITEKSQAVAFWCDPISGHATLYWYRQILGQGPELLVQFQDESVVDDSQLPKDRFSAERLKGVDSTLKIQPAELGDSAMYLCASSTRQGATNEKLFFGSGTQLSVL.